The source of this T cell receptor (beta chain) is a study of T cell repertoires and HLA-DP antigens (dated by TCRdb to 2016 to 2019). For the wider study: An in vitro model of CD4+ T cell alloreactivity against allogeneic HLA-DP presented by transduced HeLa cells was used in the study. One alloantigen differed from self by one peptide-binding groove amino acid, whereas the other differed by ten, modelling structurally similar versus dissimilar alloantigens. The three donors were two male and one female, with ages ranging from the 18-to-29 to the 60-to-69 age band. Average DNA input was about 200 ng for sorted CD137+CD4+ samples, compared with approximately 1,200 ng for pre-culture CD4+ samples.

Trimming removed 0 bases from V and 2 bases from J, leaving 9 bases between the germline ends. The CDR3 starts with the cysteine, ends with the valine, and has 14 residues. The sequence is cut down to CDR3 DNA, 42 bases in frame from base 1. As encoded in the germline V gene, CDR1 is SGDLS while CDR2 is YYNGEE. Concerning this clone itself: Its antigen remains unidentified. Base qualities are missing; no much larger clone stands one base away.

Broader findings and caveats from the paper: Average cumulative frequency of clones undetected before culture was 35% to 40% against one allele and approximately 55% against the other. The study was limited by having just a few donors, by relying on a non-physiological HeLa antigen-presenting system, and by using total CD4+ cells as responders. The naive and memory CD4+ repertoires were not analysed as separate populations. Similar clonality (about 0.41) was observed for sorted CD137+ cells against both alloantigens, and this clonality was much higher than that observed in pre-culture samples (around 0.042).

TCRB CDR3 regions were amplified with the immunoSEQ multiplex PCR using forward primers for 54 TRBV segments and reverse primers for 13 TRBJ segments. Deep resolution, with a target of approximately 180,000 T cell genomes, was applied to the sequencing of pre-culture CD4+ samples. Sequencing of amplicons was performed on an Illumina HiSeq System, and 87 bp reads covering the CDR3 were generated. On the study's bioinformatics: Correction for PCR and sequencing errors was applied to reads, and CDR3 regions were defined through alignment to IMGT reference sequences. Synthetic template pools were used to estimate the numbers of templates and unique rearrangements. Clonality was calculated as 1 minus Pielou's evenness. The Daley-Smith estimator was used to estimate richness. Repertoire overlap was measured with Morisita's index. A clone counted as low-abundance if it appeared in cultured samples but went undetected in the pre-culture repertoire of the same donor. Not all clones reach the TCRdb copy of this immuneACCESS table, which keeps in-frame sequences only. Checked studies attribute under half of the gap to unresolved V genes and leave the rest unexplained. V, J and clone size derive from that table, while D and trimming were established from the DNA sequence. The sample table lists 55,000 to 80,000 clones, around 80% of them with a count of one. Around 1.6% of the sample is in the top ten clones.

Untouched CD4+ T cells were isolated from Ficoll-separated PBMC by magnetic bead negative selection, reaching an average purity of approximately 98%. Magnetic beads were used to isolate untouched CD4+ T cells from Ficoll-separated PBMC, giving 95% to 98% purity with negligible CD8+ contamination. Peripheral blood mononuclear cells were supplied by the buffy coats of a few healthy blood donors, who served as the study donors. All three donors were CMV seronegative. The DNeasy Blood & Tissue Kit was used for extraction of genomic DNA. Genomic DNA from sorted CD137+CD4+ cells and from pre-culture CD4+ baseline samples of each subject was subjected to TCRB sequencing.

The sample was CD4+ T cells from PBMCs. This receptor was obtained from a man aged 55 to 70 in good health and CMV-seronegative. The chain was built from TRBV9 and TRBJ2-7; no D segment can be confidently identified. The CDR3 amino acid sequence is: CASSVVGTTYEQYV. The DNA sequence reads TGTGCCAGCAGCGTAGTTGGCACGACCTACGAGCAGTACGTC.